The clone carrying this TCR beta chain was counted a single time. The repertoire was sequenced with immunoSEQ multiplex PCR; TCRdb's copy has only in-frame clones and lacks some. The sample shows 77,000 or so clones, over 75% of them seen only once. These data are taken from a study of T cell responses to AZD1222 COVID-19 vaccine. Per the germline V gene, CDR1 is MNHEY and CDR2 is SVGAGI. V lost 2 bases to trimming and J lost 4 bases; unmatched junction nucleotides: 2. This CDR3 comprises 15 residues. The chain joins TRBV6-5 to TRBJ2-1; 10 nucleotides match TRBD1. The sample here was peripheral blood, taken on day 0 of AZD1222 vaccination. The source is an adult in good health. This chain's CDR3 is CASSYGTGVYNEQFF. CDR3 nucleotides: TGTGCCAGCAGTTACGGGACAGGGGTTTACAATGAGCAGTTCTTC.